Sequencing of this T cell receptor beta chain was carried out in a study of blood T cells in healthy people across ages. Each sample provided at least 5.5 micrograms of extracted total RNA. Comment on this clonotype: The junction and the germline gene differ at one end; a read error may be behind it.

CDR3 size: 14 residues. Germline-derived CDR1 and CDR2 are GTSNPN and SVGIG (reference sequence). Sample-barcoded 5' priming and a J-beta primer mix drove a second PCR of about 6 to 12 cycles. TCRdb itself ran the 5' RACE reads through MiXCR, one entry per CDR3 protein. The table includes hundreds of thousands of distinct CDR3 sequences, 40% to 45% detected once. The sequence derives from a man older than 75 in good health. The chain employs TRBV30 and TRBJ1-6, with D possibly being TRBD1 (5 bases). Sequences were obtained from blood. The CDR3 sequence: CASRGDSYNSSLHF. CDR3 DNA sequence: TGTGCCTCGAGAGGGGACTCCTATAATTCATCCCTCCACTTT. The whole variable domain, filled in from reference TRBV30 and TRBJ1-6, reads SQTIHQWPATLVQPVGSPLSLECTVEGTSNPNLYWYRQAAGRGLQLLFYSVGIGQISSEVPQNLSASRPQDRQFILSSKKLLLSDSGFYLCASRGDSYNSSLHFGNGTRLTVT.